The rows below give T cell receptor beta chains drawn from one sample of a study of blood T cell repertoires in COVID-19. Method: immunoSEQ multiplex PCR; TCRdb's copy keeps in-frame clones and lacks some. Among about 120,000 clones listed, 85% were seen once. Input material: peripheral blood. These receptor sequences come from a woman of 80 years or more with acute or convalescent COVID-19. Both conserved end residues are part of each CDR3. The order of the fields is clone size, D gene, J gene, V gene, CDR3 protein, CDR3 DNA. D genes are given only for firm matches. Size tells how often a clone was seen (once, few, many) or the class of an expanded clone, and some rows leave it out.

>.|TRBD1|TRBJ1-1|TRBV29-1
CSVARGHGTEAFF
TGCAGCGTTGCCAGGGGGCACGGTACTGAAGCTTTCTTT
>.|.|TRBJ2-1|TRBV28
CASSFGQGFGYEQFF
TGTGCCAGCAGTTTTGGCCAGGGGTTCGGTTATGAGCAGTTCTTC
>.|.|TRBJ2-3|TRBV14
CASSQVPTTDTQYF
TGTGCCAGCAGCCAAGTTCCTACCACAGATACGCAGTATTTT
>.|TRBD2|TRBJ2-3|TRBV4-1
CASSQEWTSGGARDTQYF
TGCGCCAGCAGCCAAGAATGGACTAGCGGGGGGGCGAGAGATACGCAGTATTTT
>.|TRBD2|TRBJ2-1|TRBV4-3
CASSQVVAGGLQTREQFF
TGCGCCAGCAGCCAAGTGGTAGCGGGGGGGCTTCAAACGCGAGAGCAGTTCTTC
>.|TRBD1|TRBJ2-2|TRBV5-1
CASGDRNTGELFF
TGCGCCAGCGGGGACAGGAACACCGGGGAGCTGTTTTTT
>.|.|TRBJ1-2|TRBV6-5
CASSYSMAGAGGYTF
TGTGCCAGCAGTTACTCGATGGCGGGGGCCGGAGGCTACACCTTC
>once|.|TRBJ1-1|TRBV2
CASSLQRGNTEAFF
TGTGCCAGCAGTCTACAACGGGGGAACACTGAAGCTTTCTTT
>.|TRBD1|TRBJ2-1|TRBV9
CASSVAGQGYNEQFF
TGTGCCAGCAGCGTAGCCGGACAGGGCTATAATGAGCAGTTCTTC
>.|TRBD1|TRBJ2-4|TRBV14
CASSWDRNIQYF
TGTGCCAGCAGTTGGGACAGAAACATTCAGTACTTC
>.|.|TRBJ1-1|TRBV9
CASSADTSINTEAFF
TGTGCCAGCAGCGCGGACACATCCATCAACACTGAAGCTTTCTTT
>.|TRBD1|TRBJ1-2|TRBV6-5
CASRMTGSRGYTF
TGTGCCAGCAGAATGACAGGGTCGCGTGGCTACACCTTC
>.|.|TRBJ1-2|TRBV7-8
CASSASRDGYTF
TGTGCCAGCAGCGCGTCCAGGGATGGCTACACCTTC
>.|.|TRBJ2-3|TRBV2
CASSEASPGGDTQYF
TGTGCCAGCAGTGAAGCTTCTCCCGGGGGAGATACGCAGTATTTT
>once|TRBD1|TRBJ1-1|TRBV6-2/TRBV6-3
CASSADRGPTEAFF
TGTGCCAGCAGTGCGGACAGGGGACCAACTGAAGCTTTCTTT
>once|TRBD2|TRBJ2-7|TRBV18
CASSLQTSVEQYF
TGTGCCAGCTCATTACAGACTAGCGTCGAGCAGTACTTC